The sequence of this T cell receptor beta chain was determined in a study of Ad26.COV2.S vaccination and SARS-CoV-2 variants. The study's findings and limits: Breadth of non-spike TCRs did not differ between vaccinees and placebo recipients. Spike-specific responses of CD8+ and CD4+ T cells were reported to display substantial breadth after vaccination. It is possible that the TCR breadth and depth analyses underestimated the total T cell responses. Vaccine recipients surpassed placebo recipients in spike-specific TCR breadth.

The germline V gene encodes CDR1 SNHLY and CDR2 FYNNEI. The trim removed 0 bases at V and 2 bases at J, leaving 5 bases unmatched. This CDR3 spans 17 amino acids. About this clone itself: Its antigen is unidentified.

Generated by immunoSEQ multiplex PCR, the TCRdb table keeps only in-frame clones and is missing some. The profile shows 40,000 to 55,000 clones, approximately 80% of them singletons. J is TRBJ1-2 and V is TRBV2, with 11 bases matching TRBD1. The receptor was derived from a human donor who had recovered from COVID-19. The material sequenced was peripheral blood, taken after recovery from COVID-19. This chain's CDR3 is CASSEALGQGVNYGYTF. As DNA, the CDR3 is TGTGCCAGCAGTGAAGCATTGGGACAGGGGGTGAACTATGGCTACACCTTC.